This TCR beta chain was retrieved from a study of T cell responses to AZD1222 COVID-19 vaccine. Study-wide results and limits: Among spike-specific TCRs, nearly half reportedly target unmutated variant regions. Among the donors, most were white British and more were female, and clonal diversity was possibly underestimated.

Germline CDR1 is SNHLY and CDR2 is FYNNEI. V was cut by 3 bases and J by 6 bases, with 14 bases left in between. The CDR3 sequence is 14 residues long. Data came from immunoSEQ multiplex PCR; TCRdb stores just in-frame clones and leaves some out. The profile shows about 170,000 clones, roughly nine tenths of them singletons. Regarding this clone: Its antigen is undetermined.

Sequencing used peripheral blood, obtained on day 0 of AZD1222 vaccination. This chain connects TRBV2 to TRBJ1-1; the D is unclear. The source is an adult in good health. The CDR3 DNA reads TGTGCCAGCAGTGATCCCAGGTTTCGCGCTGAAGCTTTCTTT. Translation: CASSDPRFRAEAFF.